The 23 T cell receptor beta chains presented below share a single source sample, sequenced in a study of blood T cell repertoires in COVID-19. The protocol was immunoSEQ multiplex PCR, while the TCRdb copy is restricted to in-frame clones and leaves out a portion. There are about 200,000 clones in the sample; over 75% occur only once, and roughly 2.8% lies in the top ten. The specimen sequenced was peripheral blood. Source of these receptors: an elderly woman with active or convalescent COVID-19.

V gene TRBV3-1 (or the pseudogene TRBV3-2) combines with J gene TRBJ2-3; D is perhaps TRBD2 (5 bases). The CDR3 covers 17 residues. Germline V lookup: CDR1 LGHDT, CDR2 YNNKEL (reference sequence). Deletions cut 0 bases from V and 2 bases from J, with 15 bases between. The CDR3 DNA sequence: TGTGCCAGCAGCCAAGATTCGAGGCGGACTTTCACAGATACGCAGTATTTT. Its protein is CASSQDSRRTFTDTQYF.

V usage is TRBV10-3 and J usage is TRBJ1-4, with a weak D call TRBD1 (6 bases). This CDR3 spans 14 amino acids. Trimming removed 0 bases from V and 7 bases from J, with 9 bases in between. Per the germline V gene, CDR1 is ENHRY and CDR2 is SYGVKD. CDR3 DNA: TGTGCCATCAGTGAGTCTACAGGGAGTGAAAAACTGTTTTTT. It codes for CAISESTGSEKLFF.

The chain carries TRBV6-1 and TRBJ1-2; TRBD1 aligns across 9 bases. V shed 2 bases and J 7 bases; nucleotides not matched to a gene: 5. This CDR3 contains 14 residues. The germline CDR1 and CDR2 sequences are MNHNS and SASEGT. CDR3 protein: CASSETQGAAGYTF. CDR3 bases: TGTGCCAGCAGTGAAACACAGGGGGCAGCTGGCTACACCTTC.

This rearrangement joins TRBV19 to TRBJ1-3; weak D call: TRBD1 (5 bases). This CDR3 spans 15 amino acids. Germline CDR1 LNHDA, CDR2 SQIVND (reference sequence). The V end was cut by 5 bases, the J end by 0 bases, with 11 bases between. The CDR3 DNA reads TGTGCCAGTAGTCCAGACAGCATCTCTGGAAACACCATATATTTT. Its translation is CASSPDSISGNTIYF.

The rearrangement joins TRBV7-9 to TRBJ1-6; D is possibly TRBD1 (5 bases). The length of the CDR3 is 17 residues. Looked up from germline, CDR1 is SEHNR and CDR2 is FQNEAQ (reference sequence). Trimming took off 1 base at V and 8 bases at J, with 18 bases between the two ends. Written as DNA, the CDR3 is TGTGCCAGCAGCTTAGAGGTCTTGTGGCGGGGCGATTCACCCCTCCACTTT. Amino acids: CASSLEVLWRGDSPLHF.

The chain carries TRBV3-1 (or the pseudogene TRBV3-2) and TRBJ2-2, with D unresolved. This CDR3 has 14 residues. Trimming cost V 4 bases and J 6 bases, with 12 bases left between them. Germline V gene data show CDR1 as LGHDT and CDR2 as YNNKEL (reference sequence). The CDR3 loop reads CASSLHGRAGELFF. The DNA of the CDR3 is TGTGCCAGCAGCCTTCACGGTAGAGCCGGGGAGCTGTTTTTT.

There are a few counts of this clone. The chain uses TRBV27 and TRBJ1-6, with 7 positions matching TRBD1. This CDR3 has 12 amino acids. V was clipped by 5 bases and J by 10 bases; unmatched bases: 2. The germline CDR1 and CDR2 sequences are MNHEY and SMNVEV (reference sequence). The CDR3: CASSIGGSPLHF. The CDR3 DNA reads as TGTGCCAGCAGTATAGGGGGCTCACCCCTCCACTTT.

The J gene is TRBJ2-5, the V gene TRBV3-1 (or the pseudogene TRBV3-2), with a tentative D call TRBD1 (5 bases). Germline V gene sequence: CDR1 LGHDT, CDR2 YNNKEL (reference sequence). The CDR3 contains 16 residues. Trimming took 4 bases from V and 3 from J, leaving 18 bases between them. The CDR3: CASSRLGPLEKETQYF. CDR3 coding DNA: TGTGCCAGCAGCCGCTTGGGGCCCCTTGAGAAAGAGACCCAGTACTTC.

V and J are TRBV7-2 and TRBJ2-7; weak D call: TRBD1 (5 bases). V dropped 1 base and J dropped 4 bases, with 14 bases sitting between them. Germline CDR1 SGHTA, CDR2 FQGNSA. The CDR3 extends over 15 amino acids. CDR3 sequence reads: CASSLGQGTMYEQYF. The CDR3 region has the DNA TGTGCCAGCAGCTTAGGGCAGGGAACGATGTACGAGCAGTACTTC.

In regard to this clone: Other DNA sequences in this sample translate to the same CDR3. The chain is built from TRBV5-1 and TRBJ2-1, with 12 bases lining up with TRBD2. The junction had 1 base not matched to a gene; V was cut back by 0 bases and J by 6 bases. The CDR3 is made up of 15 amino acids. The germline gives CDR1 SGHRS, CDR2 YFSETQ. CDR3 nucleotides: TGCGCCAGCAGCTTGGCTAGCGGGGGGGCCAATGAGCAGTTCTTC. Translating it yields CASSLASGGANEQFF.

V and J are TRBV30 and TRBJ1-1; D gene uncertain. The germline V and J ends were trimmed by 3 bases and 5 bases, with 10 bases remaining between them. Germline CDR1 is GTSNPN and CDR2 is SVGIG (reference sequence). The CDR3 consists of 12 residues. CDR3 in amino acids: CAWRGGWTEAFF. CDR3 DNA: TGTGCCTGGAGGGGCGGGTGGACTGAAGCTTTCTTT.

This chain uses TRBV28 with TRBJ2-3, with TRBD1 matching 9 bases. The CDR3 is 16 residues long. Per germline, CDR1 MDHEN and CDR2 SYDVKM. The V and J ends lost 8 bases and 0 bases, in that order; junction bases with no gene match: 9. The CDR3: CASAYRGRGSTDTQYF. The CDR3 DNA follows: TGTGCCAGCGCATACAGGGGGCGCGGGAGCACAGATACGCAGTATTTT.

The chain carries TRBV28 and TRBJ2-2, with D possibly matching TRBD2 (6 bases). V was shortened by 8 bases and J by 1 base, with 8 bases between the two germline ends. The CDR3 runs to 13 residues. Germline V gene data show CDR1 as MDHEN and CDR2 as SYDVKM. The CDR3 reads CASGTLNTGELFF. The CDR3 nucleotides are TGTGCCAGCGGGACTTTGAACACCGGGGAGCTGTTTTTT.

V and J are TRBV19 and TRBJ2-6; 7 nucleotides align to TRBD1. J was trimmed by 1 base and V by 6 bases; bases with no gene match: 15. CDR3 length: 19 residues. The germline V gene has CDR1 LNHDA and CDR2 SQIVND (reference sequence). The CDR3 here is CASRERPGTVTSGANVLTF. The CDR3 nucleotides are TGTGCCAGTAGGGAGAGACCCGGGACAGTTACTTCTGGGGCCAACGTCCTGACTTTC.

The chain links TRBV10-3 to TRBJ2-2; D not resolved. The germline V and J ends were trimmed by 6 bases and 1 base, with 18 bases remaining between them. Germline loops: CDR1 ENHRY, CDR2 SYGVKD. CDR3 size: 17 residues. CDR3 nucleotide sequence: TGTGCCATCAGGAATTTCCCTGTCCCAGGGAACACCGGGGAGCTGTTTTTT. Translation: CAIRNFPVPGNTGELFF.

This chain connects TRBV3-1 (or the pseudogene TRBV3-2) to TRBJ1-3; D not resolved. V lost 1 base and J 0 bases, leaving 7 bases between the germline ends. The CDR3 sequence is 15 residues long. From germline, CDR1 is LGHDT and CDR2 YNNKEL (reference sequence). CDR3 DNA: TGTGCCAGCAGCCAAGGAGGGAGCTCTGGAAACACCATATATTTT. Its translation is CASSQGGSSGNTIYF.

V is TRBV2 and J is TRBJ1-2; D is possibly TRBD1 (6 bases). Trimming stripped 6 bases from V and 5 bases from J, with 16 bases between. CDR3 length equals 14 residues. The germline CDR1 and CDR2 sequences are SNHLY and FYNNEI. In nucleotides, the CDR3 is TGTGCCAGCAGCGCGACAGGCGCCCATTATGGCTACACCTTC. Encoded protein: CASSATGAHYGYTF. The variable domain in full, completed from reference TRBV2 and TRBJ1-2, reads EPEVTQTPSHQVTQMGQEVILRCVPISNHLYFYWYRQILGQKVEFLVSFYNNEISEKSEIFDDQFSVERPDGSNFTLKIRSTKLEDSAMYFCASSATGAHYGYTFGSGTRLTVV.

The V and J genes are TRBV7-9 and TRBJ2-2; 10 nucleotides agree with TRBD1. The CDR3 has 14 amino acids. Germline trimming cut 7 bases from V and 5 bases from J; bases unmatched to any gene: 4. Germline-derived CDR1 and CDR2 are SEHNR and FQNEAQ (reference sequence). The chain's CDR3 is CASIGTGETGELFF. The DNA for the CDR3 is TGTGCCAGCATCGGGACAGGGGAGACCGGGGAGCTGTTTTTT.

The chain joins TRBV5-1 to TRBJ1-1, with TRBD1 matching over 7 bases. This CDR3 region has 15 residues. Germline V CDR1 and CDR2: SGHRS, YFSETQ. Unmatched junction bases numbered 9, after V lost 3 bases and J lost 4 bases. CDR3 bases: TGCGCCAGCAGCTCAAGGACAGGTGGGGGCACTGAAGCTTTCTTT. Translated: CASSSRTGGGTEAFF. The variable domain in full, completed from reference TRBV5-1 and TRBJ1-1, reads KAGVTQTPRYLIKTRGQQVTLSCSPISGHRSVSWYQQTPGQGLQFLFEYFSETQRNKGNFPGRFSGRQFSNSRSEMNVSTLELGDSALYLCASSSRTGGGTEAFFGQGTRLTVV.

This clone was recorded a few times. The chain combines TRBV29-1 with TRBJ2-7, with 7 bases fitting TRBD1. The V gene end was trimmed by 4 bases and the J gene end by 2 bases; junction bases not matched to a gene: 5. The CDR3 extends over 13 amino acids. Per the germline V gene, CDR1 is SQVTM and CDR2 is ANQGSEA. The CDR3 nucleotides read TGCAGCGTTGCTTCCAGGGGGACCTACGAGCAGTACTTC. Translation gives CSVASRGTYEQYF.

The chain employs TRBV30 and TRBJ1-5; D uncertain. CDR3 length: 15 amino acids. V dropped 0 bases and J dropped 2 bases, with 11 bases sitting between them. The germline V gene encodes CDR1 GTSNPN and CDR2 SVGIG (reference sequence). The CDR3 bases are TGTGCCTGGAGTGTGGCGGGGATGGGCAATCAGCCCCAGCATTTT. It yields the protein CAWSVAGMGNQPQHF.

The chain combines TRBV4-2 with TRBJ1-5; 7 bases fit TRBD1. CDR1 and CDR2 from the germline V gene are LGHNA and YNFKEQ. After removal of 2 bases from V and 1 base from J, the junction contained 8 bases not matched to a gene. The CDR3 totals 17 residues. The CDR3 is CASSQIPGTVSNQPQHF. CDR3 in DNA: TGTGCCAGCAGCCAAATCCCTGGGACAGTGAGCAATCAGCCCCAGCATTTT.

This clone has more than one count but fewer than ten. The CDR3 spells CASSGSGQGFPDTQYF. The CDR3 nucleotides read TGTGCCAGCAGTGGATCAGGACAGGGTTTCCCAGATACGCAGTATTTT. The V gene is TRBV6-4, the J gene TRBJ2-3, with 8 nucleotides matching TRBD1. The CDR3 runs to 16 residues. The germline gives CDR1 MRHNA, CDR2 SNTAGT. The V gene end was trimmed by 4 bases and the J gene end by 4 bases; junction bases not matched to a gene: 10.